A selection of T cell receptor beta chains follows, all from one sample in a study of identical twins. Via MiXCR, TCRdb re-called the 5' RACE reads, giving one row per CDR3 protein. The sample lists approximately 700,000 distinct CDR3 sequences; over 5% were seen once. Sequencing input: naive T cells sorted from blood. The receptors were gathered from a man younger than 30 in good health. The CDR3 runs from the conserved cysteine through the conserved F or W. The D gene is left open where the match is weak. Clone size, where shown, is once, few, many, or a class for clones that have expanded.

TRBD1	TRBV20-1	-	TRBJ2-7	TGCAGTGCAGATCGACAGGGGGACTACGAGCAGTACTTC	CSADRQGDYEQYF
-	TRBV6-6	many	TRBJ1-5	TGTGCCAGCATCGACAGAGTCAATCAGCCCCAGCATTTT	CASIDRVNQPQHF
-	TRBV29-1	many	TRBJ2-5	TGCAGCGTGGACTTGTCAGAGACCCAGTACTTC	CSVDLSETQYF
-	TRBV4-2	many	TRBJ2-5	TGTGCCAGCAGACTAGATCCAGGGGAGACCCAGTACTTC	CASRLDPGETQYF
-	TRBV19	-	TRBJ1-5	TGTGCCAGTTTGAACGGGGAATCAAGCAATCAGCCCCAGCATTTT	CASLNGESSNQPQHF
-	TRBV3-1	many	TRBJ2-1	TGTGCCAGCAGCCAAGAGCTCAGCAACAATGAGCAGTTCTTC	CASSQELSNNEQFF
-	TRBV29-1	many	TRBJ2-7	TGCAGCGCCGGGACACCCGAGCAGTACTTC	CSAGTPEQYF
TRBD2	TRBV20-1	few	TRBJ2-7	TGCAGTGCTAGTCAAACTAGCGCCTCCTACGAGCAGTACTTC	CSASQTSASYEQYF
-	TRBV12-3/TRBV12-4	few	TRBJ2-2	TGTGCCAGCAAGCTCTCGGGAGTTTCCACCGGGGAGCTGTTTTTT	CASKLSGVSTGELFF
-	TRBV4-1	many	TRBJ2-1	TGCGCCAGCAGCCAAAGCTATTATGACGGCTCCTACAATGAGCAGTTCTTC	CASSQSYYDGSYNEQFF
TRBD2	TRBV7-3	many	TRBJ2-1	TGTGCCAGCAGCTTAGCGGTAGCGGGAGTTGGACCCAATGAGCAGTTCTTC	CASSLAVAGVGPNEQFF
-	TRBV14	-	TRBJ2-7	TGTGCCAGCAGCCCCTCGGGAGACGGGCTCGAGCAGTACTTC	CASSPSGDGLEQYF
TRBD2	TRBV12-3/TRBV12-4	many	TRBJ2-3	TGTGCCAGCACTTTGGGGACTAGCGGCAGTGATACGCAGTATTTT	CASTLGTSGSDTQYF
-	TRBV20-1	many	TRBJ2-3	TGCAGTGCGACGGTCCCAACCTCTAGCACAGATACGCAGTATTTT	CSATVPTSSTDTQYF
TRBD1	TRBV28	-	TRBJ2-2	TGTGCCAGCGGGGGACAGTTGAACACCGGGGAGCTGTTTTTT	CASGGQLNTGELFF
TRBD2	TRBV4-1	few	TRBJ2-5	TGCGCCAGCAGCCAAAGAAGTGGGGTTGCGGGAGGGGCGACCCAGTACTTC	CASSQRSGVAGGATQYF
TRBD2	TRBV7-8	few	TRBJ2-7	TGTGCCAGCAGCTTACAAGGGGCTAGCGGCTACGAGCAGTACTTC	CASSLQGASGYEQYF
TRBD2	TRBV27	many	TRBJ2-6	TGTGCCAGCACCCCACTTTCGGTCGGGAGGCCCACGCACTCTGGGGCCAACGTCCTGACTTTC	CASTPLSVGRPTHSGANVLTF
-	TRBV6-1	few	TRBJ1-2	TGTGCCAGCGTGAGGGAGAGGGGGTCGGGCTATGGCTACACCTTC	CASVRERGSGYGYTF
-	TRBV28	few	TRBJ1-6	TGTGCCAGCAGGAAGGGCCCACCCCTCCACTTT	CASRKGPPLHF
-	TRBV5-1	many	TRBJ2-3	TGCGCCAGCAGCAAAGCCGCAGATACGCAGTATTTT	CASSKAADTQYF
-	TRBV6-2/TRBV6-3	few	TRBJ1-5	TGTGCCAGCAGTTACACCATAGTCGATAGCAATCAGCCCCAGCATTTT	CASSYTIVDSNQPQHF
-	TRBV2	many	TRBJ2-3	TGTGCCAGCAGGACAGACACAGATACGCAGTATTTT	CASRTDTDTQYF
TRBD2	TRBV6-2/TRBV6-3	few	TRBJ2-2	TGTGCCATCAACGGACTAGCGGAAAACACCGGGGAGCTGTTTTTT	CAINGLAENTGELFF
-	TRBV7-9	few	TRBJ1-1	TGTGCCAGCAGCTATCCAGGTGGGGGGATGACTGAAGCTTTCTTT	CASSYPGGGMTEAFF
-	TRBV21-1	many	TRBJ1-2	TGTGCCAGCAGCGCATCCGGGACAGGGATTTTTACTAACTATGGCTACACCTTC	CASSASGTGIFTNYGYTF
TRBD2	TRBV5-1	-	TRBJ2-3	TGCGCCAGCAGCCCCCCACTAGCGGGAGCAACAGATACGCAGTATTTT	CASSPPLAGATDTQYF
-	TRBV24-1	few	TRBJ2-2	TGTGCCACCAGTGACACTGGAGGCACCGGGGAGCTGTTTTTT	CATSDTGGTGELFF
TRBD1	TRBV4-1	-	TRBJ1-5	TGCGCCAGCAGCCAAGAGCCCCCAGGGGGCCGTCAGCCCCAGCATTTT	CASSQEPPGGRQPQHF
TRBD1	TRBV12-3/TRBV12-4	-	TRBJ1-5	TGTGCCAGCAGTTTAACGGACAGGGACAATCAGCCCCAGCATTTT	CASSLTDRDNQPQHF
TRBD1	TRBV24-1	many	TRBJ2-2	TGTGCCACCAGTGAAGACAGGGTTAAGACCGGGGAGCTGTTTTTT	CATSEDRVKTGELFF
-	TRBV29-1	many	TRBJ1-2	TGCAGCGTTGAAGGGTCGCAGTCTAGAGGCTACACCTTC	CSVEGSQSRGYTF
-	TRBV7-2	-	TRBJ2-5	TGTGCCAGCAGCGACCCGGGCCTCCAAGAGACCCAGTACTTC	CASSDPGLQETQYF
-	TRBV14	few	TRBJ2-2	TGTGCCAGCAGCCAAGTAGTGGGCACCGGGGAGCTGTTTTTT	CASSQVVGTGELFF
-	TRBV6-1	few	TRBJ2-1	TGTGCCAGCAGGCGCTCGGGACTCCTCAATGAGCAGTTCTTC	CASRRSGLLNEQFF
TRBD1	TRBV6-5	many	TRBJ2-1	TGTGCCAGCAGTTACTCGAGGGGACAGGACATTAACAATGAGCAGTTCTTC	CASSYSRGQDINNEQFF
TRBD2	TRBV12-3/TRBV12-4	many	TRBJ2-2	TGTGCCAGCAGCGTTCCGGGGGGTGGCGGGGAGCTGTTTTTT	CASSVPGGGGELFF
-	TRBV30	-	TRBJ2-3	TGTGCCTGGAGTGTACTAGGTTCCCACACAGATACGCAGTATTTT	CAWSVLGSHTDTQYF
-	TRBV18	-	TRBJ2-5	TGTGCCAGCTTCCGGGCCCACCAAGAGACCCAGTACTTC	CASFRAHQETQYF
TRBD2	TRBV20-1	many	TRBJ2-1	TGCAGTGCTAGTGTTAAAGGGACTAGCGCGAATGAGCAGTTCTTC	CSASVKGTSANEQFF
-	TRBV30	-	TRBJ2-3	TGTGCCTGGAGGGAAAGCGATACGCAGTATTTT	CAWRESDTQYF
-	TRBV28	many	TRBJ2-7	TGTGCCAGCAGTTTACGCCCCATAGCCGTCTCCTACGAGCAGTACTTC	CASSLRPIAVSYEQYF
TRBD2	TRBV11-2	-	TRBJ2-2	TGTGCCAGCAGCACTGGGACTAGCGGGAGGACCGGGGAGCTGTTTTTT	CASSTGTSGRTGELFF
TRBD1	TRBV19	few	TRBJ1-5	TGTGCCAGTAGTCCGGGACAGGGGTATGGCAATCAGCCCCAGCATTTT	CASSPGQGYGNQPQHF
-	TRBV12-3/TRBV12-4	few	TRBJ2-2	TGTGCCAGCAGTTTTAACAATTTACCTAACACCGGGGAGCTGTTTTTT	CASSFNNLPNTGELFF
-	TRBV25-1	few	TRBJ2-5	TGTGCCAGCAGTGAATCCAGAGGGGAGGTGGAGACCCAGTACTTC	CASSESRGEVETQYF
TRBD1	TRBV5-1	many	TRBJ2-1	TGCGCCAGCAGCGAGGGACAGGGGAGAAATGAGCAGTTCTTC	CASSEGQGRNEQFF
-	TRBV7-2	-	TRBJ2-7	TGTGCCAGCAGCTTAGTTGGGACAACCTACGAGCAGTACTTC	CASSLVGTTYEQYF
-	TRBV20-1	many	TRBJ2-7	TGCAGTGCTAGAGATTTAACCCCCCAGACCGAGCAGTACTTC	CSARDLTPQTEQYF
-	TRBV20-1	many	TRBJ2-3	TGCAGTGGAGCGGACGTATCTGCGGATACGCAGTATTTT	CSGADVSADTQYF
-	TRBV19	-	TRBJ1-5	TGTGCCAGTAAGGGTTGGCAGGGCGGAGATCAGCCCCAGCATTTT	CASKGWQGGDQPQHF
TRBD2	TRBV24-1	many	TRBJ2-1	TGTGCCACCAGTGAGTCGAGAGCGGGAGTGTTCTACAATGAGCAGTTCTTC	CATSESRAGVFYNEQFF
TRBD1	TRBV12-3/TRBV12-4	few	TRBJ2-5	TGTGCCAGCAGCCGTCGACAGGGCCAAGAGACCCAGTACTTC	CASSRRQGQETQYF
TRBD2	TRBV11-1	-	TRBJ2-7	TGTGCCAGCAGCTTAGATTTCGGACTAGCGGGAGGCCTCTCCTACGAGCAGTACTTC	CASSLDFGLAGGLSYEQYF
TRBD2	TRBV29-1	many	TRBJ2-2	TGCAGCGTCGCCCCGGGACTAGCGGGAGGGCACACCGGGGAGCTGTTTTTT	CSVAPGLAGGHTGELFF
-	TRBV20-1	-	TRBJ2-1	TGCAGTGCTAGAGCCTACCCCAAGGGCTCCTACAATGAGCAGTTCTTC	CSARAYPKGSYNEQFF
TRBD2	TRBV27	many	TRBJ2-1	TGTGCCACCGGGACTAGCGAGTACAATGAGCAGTTCTTC	CATGTSEYNEQFF
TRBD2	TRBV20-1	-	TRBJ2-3	TGCAGTGCTAACCCGGAGCCTAGCGGATACCACACAGATACGCAGTATTTT	CSANPEPSGYHTDTQYF
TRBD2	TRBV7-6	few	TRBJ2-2	TGTGCCAGCAGCTTAGGGACTAGCGGGAGCGGCGGGGAGCTGTTTTTT	CASSLGTSGSGGELFF
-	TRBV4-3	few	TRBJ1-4	TGCGCCAGCAGCCGTTACACCGGGATCACTAATGAAAAACTGTTTTTT	CASSRYTGITNEKLFF